This TCR beta chain was documented in a study of PD-1 blockade in classical Hodgkin lymphoma. Study-wide results and caveats: Baseline TCR diversity was reportedly lower in newly diagnosed patients than in healthy donors. It was reported as lower still in relapsed/refractory patients. Possibly reflecting disease activity or prior therapy, repertoire differences have causes that remain undefined.

This clone occurred once. Its antigen remains unidentified. V lost 2 bases and J lost 4, with 9 bases in between. Germline V gene lookup returns CDR1 SEHNR and CDR2 FQNEAQ (reference sequence). The CDR3 is made up of 14 amino acids. Time point specified: newly diagnosed, previously untreated cHL patient sample. PBMCs from untreated, newly diagnosed classical Hodgkin lymphoma were comparison samples. TCRdb's table, derived via immunoSEQ multiplex PCR, lists solely in-frame clones and lacks some. Seen here are 47,000 or so clones, around 90% observed once, and the top ten hold around 5.1%. The receptor was isolated from a human donor with classical Hodgkin lymphoma. Sequences were obtained from peripheral blood mononuclear cells (PBMCs). The chain has TRBV7-9 and TRBJ1-5; weak D call: TRBD1 (5 bases). The CDR3 reads CASSLTGENQPQHF. The DNA of the CDR3 is TGTGCCAGCAGCTTAACGGGGGAAAATCAGCCCCAGCATTTT.